This entry is about one T cell receptor beta chain. Its antigen is as yet unknown. One end of the junction is discordant with germline, which a read error may explain. A primer matching the constant region was used to make TCR beta cDNA from around 460 ng of total RNA. ARM-PCR, slightly modified, supplied the TCR beta libraries through three nested multiplex PCR rounds. For approximately 9 cycles apiece, the opening two PCR rounds ran with TRBV1-TRBV30 forward primers and a C-beta reverse primer. TCRdb reprocessed the multiplex PCR reads via MiXCR and lists one record per CDR3 protein. The sample records just under 55,000 distinct CDR3 sequences, about 68% being singletons. This record belongs to a study of tumor-infiltrating lymphocytes in primary liver carcinoma. Study background: The patient group consisted of men and women aged 30 to 69 years.

CDR1 MGHRA and CDR2 YSYEKL come from the germline V gene. The CDR3 is 16 residues long. The source material, roughly 18-30 mg of unsorted bulk tissue, was used to co-extract RNA and DNA. Tumor samples uniformly had over 80% viable tumor cells. Overall study findings and caveats: Tumors and blood were compared for top-250-clone fraction, and tumors had the significantly higher value (p = 0.039).

This receptor was taken from a man in his forties or fifties with primary liver carcinoma and hepatitis B virus infection. The sample consisted of liver tumor tissue from sampling region 2. Subset meaning: tumor region T2, inferior pole. The J gene is TRBJ2-6, the V gene TRBV4-1; a weak D match, TRBD1 (5 bases). DNA of the CDR3: TGCGCCAGGAGCCAAGAAGCAGGGATTGGGGCCAACGTCCTGACTTTC. Translation gives CARSQEAGIGANVLTF.